These 10 T cell receptor beta chains originate from one sample sequenced in a study of blood T cells in healthy people across ages. Next came a second PCR, run for roughly 6 to 11 cycles, which used a sample-barcoded 5' primer along with a J-beta primer mix. Via MiXCR, TCRdb re-called the 5' RACE reads, giving one row per CDR3 protein. Altogether about 1.7 million distinct CDR3 sequences are present, about 28% being singletons, with the ten largest covering about 7.7%. Sequenced input: blood. The receptors stem from a woman younger than 45 in good health.

The chain has TRBV7-9 and TRBJ2-5; no clear D gene. V was shortened by 2 bases and J by 2 bases, with 12 bases between the two germline ends. Germline values: CDR1 SEHNR, CDR2 FQNEAQ (reference sequence). CDR3 length equals 15 residues. The CDR3 DNA sequence: TGTGCCAGCAGCTTAAGTACAGTATTACAAGAGACCCAGTACTTC. As protein: CASSLSTVLQETQYF. Supplemented by reference TRBV7-9 and TRBJ2-5, the full variable domain reads DTGVSQNPRHKITKRGQNVTFRCDPISEHNRLYWYRQTLGQGPEFLTYFQNEAQLEKSRLLSDRFSAERPKGSFSTLEIQRTEQGDSAMYLCASSLSTVLQETQYFGPGTRLLVL.

As to this clonotype: This clone may be a read error of a much larger clone one base away. This chain uses TRBV4-1 with TRBJ2-1; TRBD2 aligns across 7 bases. Trimming at V came to 0 bases and at J to 4 bases, leaving 6 bases not matched to a gene. The CDR3 totals 16 residues. The germline V gene encodes CDR1 MGHRA and CDR2 YSYEKL. CDR3 sequence reads: CASSQDSVGGYNEQFF. The CDR3 region has the DNA TGCGCCAGCAGCCAAGACTCAGTGGGGGGGTACAATGAGCAGTTCTTC.

The sample holds many counts of this clonotype. The V and J genes are TRBV15 and TRBJ2-5, with D perhaps matching TRBD2 (5 bases). The CDR3 has 16 residues. Germline-derived CDR1 and CDR2 are LNHNV and YYDKDF (reference sequence). V was trimmed by 4 bases and J by 5 bases, leaving 20 bases between them. The CDR3 sequence is CATSNSRGSARETQYF. Written as DNA, the CDR3 is TGTGCCACCAGCAATTCTAGAGGGAGCGCGCGTGAGACCCAGTACTTC.

This clonotype was counted only a few times. J is TRBJ2-1 and V is TRBV9; D remains unclear. V shed 4 bases and J shed 12 bases, with 26 bases lying between them. This CDR3 is 16 amino acids long. Germline CDR1 reads SGDLS; CDR2 reads YYNGEE. The CDR3 DNA sequence: TGTGCCAGCAGCCCACGTCAGGCCTCGAAATACGAAGGGCAGTTCTTC. Its protein is CASSPRQASKYEGQFF. Using reference TRBV9 and TRBJ2-1 for the parts outside the CDR3, the full variable domain is DSGVTQTPKHLITATGQRVTLRCSPRSGDLSVYWYQQSLDQGLQFLIQYYNGEERAKGNILERFSAQQFPDLHSELNLSSLELGDSALYFCASSPRQASKYEGQFFGPGTRLTVL.

V is TRBV14 and J is TRBJ2-1; D is possibly TRBD2 (5 bases). Trimming left V 0 bases short and J 4 bases short, with 22 bases between. The CDR3 totals 19 residues. Germline CDR1 SGHDN, CDR2 FVKESK. CDR3 coding DNA: TGTGCCAGCAGCCAAGAAGTAACGGGATTATTCCTGCTTTACAATGAGCAGTTCTTC. Its protein product is CASSQEVTGLFLLYNEQFF.

This clonotype was counted a few times. This chain uses TRBV7-8 with TRBJ2-5; D could derive from TRBD1 or TRBD2 (5 bases each). The J call may be wrong; the DNA end is better matched by TRBJ2-7. In germline, CDR1 is SGHVS, CDR2 FQNEAQ. This CDR3 is 16 amino acids long. CDR3 protein: CASSISWDPTAYEQYF. The CDR3 DNA reads as TGTGCCAGCAGCATTTCCTGGGACCCCACCGCGTACGAGCAGTACTTC.

This clonotype appeared many times. The chain carries TRBV4-2 and TRBJ1-4; 7 bases are shared with TRBD1. With V trimmed by 0 bases and J by 8 bases, 6 bases remained unmatched. This CDR3 is 15 amino acids long. Germline V gene data show CDR1 as LGHNA and CDR2 as YNFKEQ. The CDR3 nucleotides read TGTGCCAGCAGCCAAGACAGGGGGATCGGGGAAAAACTGTTTTTT. This gives the protein CASSQDRGIGEKLFF.

There are many counts of this clonotype. The chain employs TRBV29-1 and TRBJ2-7; 11 nucleotides agree with TRBD1. From germline, CDR1 is SQVTM and CDR2 ANQGSEA. Trimming took 6 bases from V and 2 from J; bases not matched to a gene: 3. This CDR3 region has 13 residues. This CDR3 reads CSVGGQGAYEQYF. DNA for the CDR3: TGCAGCGTCGGGGGACAGGGGGCCTACGAGCAGTACTTC.

J is TRBJ2-1 and V is TRBV2; D not certain. CDR1 is SNHLY, CDR2 FYNNEI, per germline. This CDR3 region has 14 residues. Trimming took off 2 bases at V and 9 bases at J, with 14 bases between the two ends. CDR3 sequence reads: CASSEHAVGPEQFF. The CDR3 region has the DNA TGTGCCAGCAGTGAACATGCTGTAGGGCCTGAGCAGTTCTTC.

As DNA, the CDR3 is TGCGCCAGCAGCTTGGGAGGAGGGAGGTCGACGCGTGAGCAGTTCTTC. Residues: CASSLGGGRSTREQFF. The chain carries TRBV5-1 and TRBJ2-1, with a possible D match to TRBD2 (6 bases). This CDR3 is 16 amino acids long. V lost 0 bases and J lost 9, with 19 bases in between. Germline loops: CDR1 SGHRS, CDR2 YFSETQ.